Below are 31 T cell receptor beta chains sequenced from a single sample in a study of patients and donors after allogeneic stem cell transplantation. TCRdb re-analysed the RT-PCR reads in MiXCR, keeping a single row per CDR3 protein. This table holds a few hundred thousand distinct CDR3 sequences, around two fifths found once. The sample taken for sequencing was blood, either unsorted or a sorted T cell fraction (not recorded which). These receptors were collected from a human donor who was either an allogeneic HSCT recipient or a stem cell or donor lymphocyte infusion donor (not recorded which). It is not recorded whose cells these are; they may come from a transplant donor.

This clonotype has only a few counts. The rearrangement joins TRBV5-1 to TRBJ1-2; D unclear. Germline-derived CDR1 and CDR2 are SGHRS and YFSETQ. V was shortened by 0 bases and J by 11 bases, with 11 bases between the two germline ends. The CDR3 spans 12 residues. This chain's CDR3 is CASSLASMSYTF. The DNA for the CDR3 is TGCGCCAGCAGCTTGGCCTCTATGAGTTACACCTTC.

The V gene is TRBV15, the J gene TRBJ2-1; D perhaps matches TRBD2 (6 bases). Trimming removed 0 bases from V and 9 bases from J, with 15 bases in between. The CDR3 is made up of 15 amino acids. Germline V CDR1 and CDR2: LNHNV, YYDKDF (reference sequence). The DNA for the CDR3 is TGTGCCACCAGCAGAGATACGTTTAGGAGGGGTGAGCAGTTCTTC. Its protein product is CATSRDTFRRGEQFF.

The CDR3 here is CASSLYRDYEQYF. The CDR3 nucleotides read TGTGCCAGCAGTCTCTACCGGGACTACGAGCAGTACTTC. V usage is TRBV12-3 or TRBV12-4 and J usage is TRBJ2-7, with D possibly matching TRBD2 (5 bases). V was trimmed by 5 bases and J by 3 bases, leaving 11 bases between them. The CDR3 extends over 13 amino acids.

The CDR3 reads CSARGEDFNHPNSPLHF. CDR3 in DNA: TGCAGTGCTAGAGGGGAAGACTTCAACCACCCTAATTCACCCCTCCACTTT. The chain uses TRBV20-1 and TRBJ1-6, with D unclear. Per the germline V gene, CDR1 is DFQATT and CDR2 is SNEGSKA (reference sequence). The germline V and J ends were trimmed by 1 base and 6 bases, with 19 bases remaining between them. The CDR3 covers 17 residues.

This clonotype came up a few times. The chain employs TRBV24-1 and TRBJ2-1, with a weak D call TRBD2 (6 bases). Germline V gene sequence: CDR1 KGHDR, CDR2 SFDVKD. Trimming shortened V by 9 bases and J by 0 bases, and 14 bases separated the two germline ends. CDR3 length: 15 amino acids. Written as DNA, the CDR3 is TGTGCCACCGCTCTCCGGGGGAGCTCCTACAATGAGCAGTTCTTC. The encoded protein is CATALRGSSYNEQFF.

The chain joins TRBV7-8 to TRBJ2-5, with D possibly being TRBD1 or TRBD2 (5 bases each). The CDR3 totals 15 residues. Germline V gene data show CDR1 as SGHVS and CDR2 as FQNEAQ. Deletions cut 4 bases from V and 2 bases from J, with 14 bases between. This CDR3 is CASSYPGPRQETQYF. Here the CDR3 DNA reads TGTGCCAGCAGCTACCCGGGACCGAGACAAGAGACCCAGTACTTC.

The rearrangement joins TRBV27 to TRBJ1-5, with TRBD1 matching 7 bases. Trimming removed 6 bases from V and 7 bases from J; junction bases left unmatched: 9. This CDR3 comprises 14 residues. The germline V gene encodes CDR1 MNHEY and CDR2 SMNVEV (reference sequence). The CDR3 coding sequence is TGTGCCAGCAGCCACAGGGGAGTAATGCAGCCCCAGCATTTT. It codes for CASSHRGVMQPQHF.

J is TRBJ2-2 and V is TRBV20-1, with D hard to call. The CDR3 consists of 13 residues. CDR1 is DFQATT, CDR2 SNEGSKA, per germline (reference sequence). V lost 3 bases, J lost 4 bases, and 9 bases lay in between. The CDR3 bases are TGCAGTGCTAGCTCTGGGGTCACCGGGGAGCTGTTTTTT. Protein sequence: CSASSGVTGELFF.

The chain combines TRBV7-9 with TRBJ2-1, with 9 positions matching TRBD2. The V gene's germline CDR1 is SEHNR and CDR2 FQNEAQ (reference sequence). The CDR3 contains 16 residues. The J segment lost 7 bases and the V segment lost 7 bases, leaving 14 bases of the junction unmatched. The CDR3 region has the DNA TGTGCCAGCAACAAGAAGGGACTAGCATTTGGGAATGAGCAGTTCTTC. Residues: CASNKKGLAFGNEQFF.

The chain combines TRBV29-1 with TRBJ1-2; weak D call: TRBD1 (5 bases). The CDR3 consists of 15 residues. Looked up from germline, CDR1 is SQVTM and CDR2 is ANQGSEA. The V and J ends lost 0 bases and 4 bases respectively, with 15 bases between them. As DNA, the CDR3 is TGCAGCGTTGAAGAGGGCCCAACAGGCCGCTATGGCTACACCTTC. It yields the protein CSVEEGPTGRYGYTF.

The sample holds a few counts of this clonotype. This chain connects TRBV5-1 to TRBJ1-2; a possible D gene is TRBD1 (5 bases). The CDR3 is 14 amino acids. From germline, CDR1 is SGHRS and CDR2 YFSETQ. The germline V and J ends were trimmed by 4 bases and 5 bases, with 15 bases remaining between them. The CDR3 spells CASSLGVLTYGYTF. The CDR3 region has the DNA TGCGCCAGCAGCCTGGGGGTCCTTACTTATGGCTACACCTTC.

The rearrangement uses TRBV28 and TRBJ1-1; D ambiguous. Germline CDR1 is MDHEN and CDR2 is SYDVKM. V was cut by 5 bases and J by 6 bases, with 10 bases left in between. CDR3 length: 12 residues. The CDR3: CASSLQRPEAFF. The CDR3 nucleotides read TGTGCCAGCAGTCTGCAGCGGCCTGAAGCTTTCTTT.

This chain uses TRBV6-5 with TRBJ1-2, with 9 positions matching TRBD1. The CDR3 extends over 14 amino acids. V lost 6 bases, J lost 3 bases, and 5 bases stayed unmatched. Per germline, CDR1 MNHEY and CDR2 SVGAGI. The CDR3, as DNA: TGTGCCAGCAGAAGACAGGGGGATGACTATGGCTACACCTTC. Its translation is CASRRQGDDYGYTF.

V gene TRBV5-5 combines with J gene TRBJ2-7; D is possibly TRBD1 (5 bases). CDR3 size: 15 residues. Germline V gene data show CDR1 as SGHKS and CDR2 as YYEKEE (reference sequence). Trimming shortened V by 5 bases and J by 3 bases, and 18 bases separated the two germline ends. The CDR3 DNA follows: TGTGCCAGCAGTCCGGAACAGGCTACCTTCTACGAGCAGTACTTC. Protein sequence: CASSPEQATFYEQYF.

This clonotype was found once. This sequence joins TRBV20-1 and TRBJ1-5, with 7 bases aligning to TRBD1. CDR1 and CDR2 from the germline V gene are DFQATT and SNEGSKA (reference sequence). The V and J ends lost 1 base and 11 bases, in that order; junction bases with no gene match: 5. The CDR3 is 12 amino acids. CDR3 in amino acids: CSARASGGAQHF. DNA of the CDR3: TGCAGTGCTAGAGCCTCAGGGGGGGCCCAGCATTTT.

The chain is built from TRBV7-3 and TRBJ1-6, with D tentatively TRBD1 (6 bases). CDR1 is SGHTA and CDR2 is FQGTGA in the germline V gene. Between the trimmed V and J ends, which lost 4 bases and 6 bases, there was a span of 10 bases. This CDR3 has 14 amino acids. In DNA, the CDR3 is TGTGCCAGCAGCTCCGGGACACCTAATTCACCCCTCCACTTT. Encoded protein: CASSSGTPNSPLHF.

The V gene is TRBV20-1, the J gene TRBJ2-3; D gene uncertain. V lost 1 base and J lost 0, with 5 bases in between. Germline V lookup: CDR1 DFQATT, CDR2 SNEGSKA (reference sequence). The CDR3 sequence is 13 residues long. The CDR3 loop is CSARVLSTDTQYF. CDR3 DNA sequence: TGCAGTGCTAGAGTTCTTAGCACAGATACGCAGTATTTT.

The V gene is TRBV7-3, the J gene TRBJ2-2; perhaps TRBD1 as D (6 bases). Germline V gives CDR1 SGHTA, CDR2 FQGTGA. This CDR3 is 13 amino acids long. V was trimmed by 5 bases and J by 5 bases, leaving 9 bases between them. As DNA, the CDR3 is TGTGCCAGCAGCCCAACAGGGACCGGGGAGCTGTTTTTT. This codes for CASSPTGTGELFF.

This clonotype was counted at least ten times. The V call is TRBV7-8, the J call TRBJ1-5; D is possibly TRBD1 (5 bases). Trimming took off 4 bases at V and 4 bases at J, with 14 bases between the two ends. Germline V gives CDR1 SGHVS, CDR2 FQNEAQ. The CDR3 spans 15 residues. CDR3 sequence (DNA): TGTGCCAGCAGCTCCTCCGGGACCCGAAATCAGCCCCAGCATTTT. This translates into CASSSSGTRNQPQHF.

The chain has TRBV20-1 and TRBJ2-7; D remains unclear. V was pared by 1 base and J by 4 bases, with 8 bases between. The germline V gene has CDR1 DFQATT and CDR2 SNEGSKA (reference sequence). CDR3 size: 12 residues. CDR3 in DNA: TGCAGTGCTAGAGCCCAGAGATACGAGCAGTACTTC. Translated, it gives CSARAQRYEQYF.

This rearrangement joins TRBV12-3 or TRBV12-4 to TRBJ1-1; the match to TRBD1 covers 7 bases. This CDR3 comprises 15 residues. With 8 bases clipped from V and 3 bases from J, the junction kept 12 bases outside the gene matches. The CDR3 DNA reads TGTGCCAGCCGGCGGAGGGGGGACAGCGACACTGAAGCTTTCTTT. Its protein product is CASRRRGDSDTEAFF.

The sample holds a few counts of this clonotype. The chain uses TRBV12-3 or TRBV12-4 and TRBJ1-1, with a tentative D call TRBD1 (6 bases). CDR3 length equals 14 residues. V lost 8 bases and J 7 bases, leaving 20 bases between the germline ends. CDR3 protein: CASLLGGAGGEAFF. CDR3 nucleotides: TGTGCCAGCCTTCTTGGGGGGGCTGGGGGTGAAGCTTTCTTT.

CDR3 nucleotides: TGCAGTGCTCCACAGCAGGGGATCTCCTACGAGCAGTACTTC. This sequence encodes CSAPQQGISYEQYF. The V call is TRBV20-1, the J call TRBJ2-7, with D possibly being TRBD1 (6 bases). CDR3 length: 14 residues. The V end was cut by 5 bases, the J end by 0 bases, with 14 bases between. Germline-derived CDR1 and CDR2 are DFQATT and SNEGSKA (reference sequence).

In its sample, this clonotype was seen a few times. This chain uses TRBV28 with TRBJ2-7; 8 bases align to TRBD1. The CDR3 has 14 residues. V trimming: 6 bases; J trimming: 2 bases; junction bases outside the gene matches: 6. Germline assignment: CDR1 MDHEN and CDR2 SYDVKM. CDR3 region: CASRPGQETYEQYF. Here the CDR3 DNA reads TGTGCCAGCAGGCCGGGACAGGAAACCTACGAGCAGTACTTC.

V usage is TRBV5-1 and J usage is TRBJ2-7, with D maybe TRBD2 (5 bases). V lost 6 bases and J 0 bases, leaving 13 bases between the germline ends. The V gene's germline CDR1 is SGHRS and CDR2 YFSETQ. CDR3 size: 14 residues. CDR3 sequence (DNA): TGCGCCAGCACCAGCGGCGCCTTCTCCTACGAGCAGTACTTC. This gives the protein CASTSGAFSYEQYF.

For the CDR3, the DNA is TGTGCCAGCAGCCCGGACCCGGACCCCTATTATGAGCAGTTCTTC. It codes for CASSPDPDPYYEQFF. The chain combines TRBV5-6 with TRBJ2-1; D gene ambiguous. The CDR3 is 15 residues long. The germline V gene encodes CDR1 SGHDT and CDR2 YYEEEE. Trimming pared 4 bases from V and 8 bases from J, leaving 19 bases between.

The chain couples TRBV28 to TRBJ1-3; possibly TRBD1 for D (5 bases). The germline V and J ends were trimmed by 6 bases and 1 base, with 10 bases remaining between them. Germline-derived CDR1 and CDR2 are MDHEN and SYDVKM. The CDR3 consists of 14 residues. For the CDR3, the DNA is TGTGCCAGCAGGCTCAGGGTTTCTGGAAACACCATATATTTT. Translating gives CASRLRVSGNTIYF.

Here the CDR3 reads CSARTGDQPQHF. In nucleotides, the CDR3 is TGCAGTGCTCGGACAGGGGACCAGCCCCAGCATTTT. The chain has TRBV20-1 and TRBJ1-5; TRBD1 agrees at 9 bases. The trim removed 5 bases at V and 7 bases at J, leaving 3 bases unmatched. The CDR3 runs to 12 residues. Germline CDR1 reads DFQATT; CDR2 reads SNEGSKA (reference sequence).

The chain links TRBV10-3 to TRBJ2-7; 7 nucleotides match TRBD2. In germline, CDR1 is ENHRY, CDR2 SYGVKD. V dropped 11 bases and J dropped 2; count of bases not matched to a gene: 12. The CDR3 has 14 amino acids. Here the CDR3 reads CACCPGGQTYEQYF. CDR3 nucleotides: TGTGCCTGTTGTCCGGGAGGACAAACCTACGAGCAGTACTTC.

The rearrangement links TRBV15 to TRBJ2-7; D is uncertain. V was clipped by 4 bases and J by 0 bases, with 7 bases between them. CDR1 and CDR2 (germline): LNHNV, YYDKDF (reference sequence). The CDR3 covers 13 residues. The CDR3 is CATSIGNSYEQYF. Here the CDR3 DNA reads TGTGCCACCAGCATTGGGAACTCCTACGAGCAGTACTTC.

This clonotype was detected only a few times. The chain combines TRBV6-2 or TRBV6-3 with TRBJ1-5, with D uncertain. The germline gives CDR1 MNHEY, CDR2 SVGEGT. CDR3 size: 14 residues. Deletions cut 8 bases from V and 0 bases from J, with 11 bases between. CDR3 loop: CASSQVTSNQPQHF. CDR3 in DNA: TGTGCCAGCTCTCAGGTCACTAGCAATCAGCCCCAGCATTTT.